These 25 T cell receptor beta chains were all obtained from the same sample, sequenced in a study of control samples from healthy donors and cancer patients. Sequenced by immunoSEQ multiplex PCR; TCRdb stores in-frame clones only, minus some. This sample has tens of thousands of clones, with around 89% found just once. Sequencing was carried out using blood. All receptors come from a woman in her 70s in good health.

V gene TRBV11-2 combines with J gene TRBJ1-5, with a weak D call TRBD1 (5 bases). Trimming cost V 1 base and J 2 bases, with 6 bases left between them. CDR1 and CDR2 from the germline V gene are SGHAT and FQNNGV. The CDR3 is 14 amino acids. CDR3 loop: CASSLVGGNQPQHF. As DNA, the CDR3 is TGTGCCAGCAGCTTAGTGGGGGGCAATCAGCCCCAGCATTTT.

V usage is TRBV5-4 and J usage is TRBJ2-7, with D perhaps being TRBD1 or TRBD2 (5 bases each). This CDR3 is 14 amino acids long. V dropped 0 bases and J dropped 6 bases, with 13 bases sitting between them. CDR1 SGHNT and CDR2 YYREEE come from the germline V gene (reference sequence). CDR3 in DNA: TGTGCCAGCAGCTTGGAGGGACCGCGGCGCGAGCAGTACTTC. Translated: CASSLEGPRREQYF.

V usage is TRBV11-2 and J usage is TRBJ1-2; D uncertain. Trimming stripped 1 base from V and 2 bases from J, with 8 bases between. The CDR3 covers 14 residues. The germline gives CDR1 SGHAT, CDR2 FQNNGV. In DNA, the CDR3 is TGTGCCAGCAGCTTAGGTCGGGCGAACTATGGCTACACCTTC. Protein sequence: CASSLGRANYGYTF.

The chain uses TRBV6-6 and TRBJ1-1; no definite D call. Germline V gives CDR1 MNHNY, CDR2 SVGAGI (reference sequence). V was cut by 6 bases and J by 3 bases, with 2 bases left in between. The CDR3 sequence is 10 residues long. The CDR3 loop is CASSHTEAFF. In DNA form, the CDR3 reads TGTGCCAGCAGCCACACTGAAGCTTTCTTT.

The rearrangement uses TRBV18 and TRBJ1-4; D unclear. In germline, CDR1 is KGHSH, CDR2 LQKENI. The CDR3 covers 15 residues. Trimming removed 4 bases from V and 0 bases from J, with 9 bases in between. CDR3 bases: TGTGCCAGCTCACTATTAGGCTCAACTAATGAAAAACTGTTTTTT. It specifies CASSLLGSTNEKLFF. Complete variable domain (other parts from reference TRBV18 and TRBJ1-4): NAGVMQNPRHLVRRRGQEARLRCSPMKGHSHVYWYRQLPEEGLKFMVYLQKENIIDESGMPKERFSAEFPKEGPSILRIQQVVRGDSAAYFCASSLLGSTNEKLFFGSGTQLSVL.

The genes are TRBV12-2 and TRBJ2-7; the D call of TRBD1 is as the table states it, not checked on the DNA. TRBV12-2 is marked as a pseudogene. The CDR3 loop spans 14 amino acids. The CDR3 DNA follows: TGTGCAAGTCGCTTAAAACAGGTACCCTACGAGCAGTACTTC. Translation gives CASRLKQVPYEQYF.

This clone was counted between two and nine times. This chain links TRBV21-1 with TRBJ2-7; the listed D gene, TRBD2, was not tested against the DNA. TRBV21-1 is a recognized pseudogene. The CDR3 covers 14 residues. CDR3 residues: CASSKRRLPYEQYF. The CDR3, as DNA: TGTGCCAGCAGCAAAAGGAGACTCCCCTACGAGCAGTACTTC.

This chain uses TRBV7-2 with TRBJ1-2; D perhaps matches TRBD1 (6 bases). The V gene's germline CDR1 is SGHTA and CDR2 FQGNSA. V lost 1 base and J lost 8, with 14 bases in between. This CDR3 contains 14 residues. CDR3 in amino acids: CASSLGPGAEGYTF. The CDR3 nucleotides are TGTGCCAGCAGCTTAGGGCCGGGGGCGGAGGGCTACACCTTC.

V gene TRBV20-1 combines with J gene TRBJ2-1, with no clear D. V lost 3 bases to trimming and J lost 2 bases, with 11 bases between them. The CDR3 runs to 14 residues. In germline, CDR1 is DFQATT, CDR2 SNEGSKA (reference sequence). The CDR3 region has the DNA TGCAGTGCTAGTGCGGTTTCCCCCTACAATGAGCAGTTCTTC. As protein: CSASAVSPYNEQFF.

V is TRBV5-6 and J is TRBJ2-5, with D unresolved. This CDR3 region has 13 residues. Germline loops: CDR1 SGHDT, CDR2 YYEEEE. The germline V and J ends were trimmed by 4 bases and 4 bases, with 11 bases remaining between them. CDR3 amino acids: CASSPPLIETQYF. In DNA, the CDR3 is TGTGCCAGCAGCCCCCCCCTAATAGAGACCCAGTACTTC.

The rearrangement links TRBV18 to TRBJ2-1; TRBD2 might be the D (6 bases). The CDR3 totals 14 residues. The germline V and J ends were trimmed by 6 bases and 9 bases, with 18 bases remaining between them. CDR1 and CDR2 (germline): KGHSH, LQKENI. The CDR3 DNA is TGTGCCAGCTCGCTGCCGACTAGTAACGGTGAGCAGTTCTTC. Its translation: CASSLPTSNGEQFF. The entire variable domain, with the rest obtained from reference TRBV18 and TRBJ2-1, is as follows: NAGVMQNPRHLVRRRGQEARLRCSPMKGHSHVYWYRQLPEEGLKFMVYLQKENIIDESGMPKERFSAEFPKEGPSILRIQQVVRGDSAAYFCASSLPTSNGEQFFGPGTRLTVL.

This chain links TRBV2 with TRBJ2-2; D is undetermined. CDR3 length equals 15 residues. V was pared by 0 bases and J by 7 bases, with 12 bases between. Germline V lookup: CDR1 SNHLY, CDR2 FYNNEI. The CDR3, as DNA: TGTGCCAGCAGTGAAGCGCTTAGCATGGGCGGGGAGCTGTTTTTT. Protein: CASSEALSMGGELFF.

V gene TRBV11-2 combines with J gene TRBJ1-2; 8 bases match TRBD1. The V gene's germline CDR1 is SGHAT and CDR2 FQNNGV. The J segment lost 10 bases and the V segment lost 2 bases, leaving 9 bases of the junction unmatched. The CDR3 consists of 14 residues. The CDR3 region is CASSLSGGPLPYTF. CDR3 in DNA: TGTGCCAGCAGCTTATCAGGGGGCCCTCTTCCCTACACCTTC.

The chain links TRBV7-9 to TRBJ1-5, with 7 bases that match TRBD1. CDR1 is SEHNR and CDR2 is FQNEAQ in the germline V gene (reference sequence). V trimming: 1 base; J trimming: 5 bases; junction bases outside the gene matches: 2. This CDR3 is 14 amino acids long. The CDR3: CASSLGDSYQPQHF. DNA of the CDR3: TGTGCCAGCAGCTTAGGGGACAGCTATCAGCCCCAGCATTTT.

This chain joins TRBV14 and TRBJ1-3; a possible D gene is TRBD1 (5 bases). Germline V gives CDR1 SGHDN, CDR2 FVKESK. The CDR3 length is 14 residues. With 1 base removed from V and 2 bases from J, the gap between germline ends came to 6 bases. The chain's CDR3 is CASSQVGAGNTIYF. CDR3 bases: TGTGCCAGCAGCCAAGTAGGGGCTGGAAACACCATATATTTT.

J is TRBJ2-1 and V is TRBV28; D gene unclear. Germline CDR1 MDHEN, CDR2 SYDVKM. This CDR3 is built from 12 residues. V was cut by 1 base and J by 7 bases, with 5 bases left in between. The CDR3 loop is CASSLLKNEQFF. In DNA, the CDR3 is TGTGCCAGCAGTTTATTGAAAAATGAGCAGTTCTTC. Variable domain in full (rest from reference TRBV28 and TRBJ2-1): DVKVTQSSRYLVKRTGEKVFLECVQDMDHENMFWYRQDPGLGLRLIYFSYDVKMKEKGDIPEGYSVSREKKERFSLILESASTNQTSMYLCASSLLKNEQFFGPGTRLTVL.

In nucleotides, the CDR3 is TGCGCCAGCAGTCCAGGGACAGGGAATAACTATGGCTACACCTTC. It yields the protein CASSPGTGNNYGYTF. The chain uses TRBV5-1 and TRBJ1-2; 9 bases are shared with TRBD1. Germline V CDR1 and CDR2: SGHRS, YFSETQ. The CDR3 totals 15 residues. The J segment lost 1 base and the V segment lost 5 bases, leaving 6 bases of the junction unmatched.

The chain employs TRBV19 and TRBJ1-5; 12 nucleotides match TRBD1. CDR1 and CDR2 from the germline V gene are LNHDA and SQIVND (reference sequence). This CDR3 is 16 amino acids long. With V trimmed by 2 bases and J by 7 bases, 6 bases remained unmatched. CDR3 loop: CASSILGTGGRQPQHF. The CDR3 bases are TGTGCCAGTAGTATATTAGGGACAGGGGGCAGACAGCCCCAGCATTTT.

This sequence joins TRBV6-5 and TRBJ1-4; D remains ambiguous. CDR1 and CDR2 (germline): MNHEY, SVGAGI. Trimming took off 0 bases at V and 5 bases at J, with 10 bases between the two ends. This CDR3 has 15 residues. The CDR3 region has the DNA TGTGCCAGCAGTTACTCGATAAGATCCAATGAAAAACTGTTTTTT. Its translation is CASSYSIRSNEKLFF.

This chain uses TRBV18 with TRBJ1-3; D not certain. Trimming shortened V by 6 bases and J by 0 bases, and 12 bases separated the two germline ends. This CDR3 comprises 15 residues. Germline assignment: CDR1 KGHSH and CDR2 LQKENI. CDR3 loop: CASSPGPNSGNTIYF. CDR3 coding DNA: TGTGCCAGCTCGCCCGGACCGAACTCTGGAAACACCATATATTTT.

The CDR3 DNA reads TGCGCCAGCAGCCAAGAGATCCGGTCGGTAGAGCAGTACTTC. Its protein product is CASSQEIRSVEQYF. This rearrangement joins TRBV4-3 to TRBJ2-7, with D hard to call. CDR1 and CDR2 (germline): LGHNA, YSLEER. Trimming stripped 0 bases from V and 7 bases from J, with 13 bases between. The CDR3 sequence is 14 residues long.

The rearrangement links TRBV14 to TRBJ2-7, with D tentatively TRBD2 (6 bases). CDR3 length: 16 amino acids. V dropped 1 base and J dropped 0 bases, with 13 bases sitting between them. CDR1 is SGHDN, CDR2 FVKESK, per germline. The CDR3 DNA follows: TGTGCCAGCAGCCAAGGGGTCGGGGGTACCTCCTACGAGCAGTACTTC. It is translated as CASSQGVGGTSYEQYF.

The chain carries TRBV6-5 and TRBJ1-2; TRBD1 might be the D (6 bases). CDR1 MNHEY and CDR2 SVGAGI come from the germline V gene. This CDR3 has 16 residues. V lost 0 bases, J lost 4 bases, and 15 bases lay in between. This CDR3 is CASSYSYRGAAYGYTF. The CDR3 region has the DNA TGTGCCAGCAGTTACTCCTATCGGGGGGCTGCCTATGGCTACACCTTC.

Only a few counts were recorded for this clone. This chain links TRBV5-1 with TRBJ1-1; D unclear. V was shortened by 2 bases and J by 10 bases, with 9 bases between the two germline ends. CDR1 and CDR2 (germline): SGHRS, YFSETQ. The length of the CDR3 is 11 residues. CDR3 in DNA: TGCGCCAGCAGCTTCGGCGGGAGAGCTTTCTTT. This translates into CASSFGGRAFF.

The V call is TRBV7-6, the J call TRBJ2-3; the match to TRBD1 covers 8 bases. V trimming: 4 bases; J trimming: 0 bases; junction bases outside the gene matches: 0. The CDR3 consists of 14 residues. Per the germline V gene, CDR1 is SGHVS and CDR2 is FNYEAQ. The CDR3 DNA sequence: TGTGCCAGCAGCTGGACAGGGAGCACAGATACGCAGTATTTT. Translation gives CASSWTGSTDTQYF.